This passage covers 28 T cell receptor beta chains from one sample sequenced in a study of PD-L1 blockade in urothelial cancer. Data came from immunoSEQ multiplex PCR; TCRdb stores just in-frame clones and leaves some out. The sample holds about 48,000 clones; approximately 80% are singletons and the top ten take 8.8%. Stated time point: peripheral blood 6 weeks after treatment start. This material consisted of PBMCs, taken around atezolizumab (anti-PD-L1) treatment. These TCRs come from a man in his 70s with urothelial cancer.

The chain combines TRBV25-1 with TRBJ2-3, with D maybe TRBD2 (5 bases). Germline CDR1 reads MGHDK; CDR2 reads SYGVNS. Trimming removed 7 bases from V and 5 bases from J, with 16 bases in between. This CDR3 is built from 14 residues. The CDR3: CASTHRAGKDTQYF. The CDR3 DNA sequence: TGTGCCAGCACTCACCGTGCGGGCAAAGATACGCAGTATTTT.

The chain links TRBV5-4 to TRBJ2-2, with 7 bases aligning to TRBD1. Germline V gene data show CDR1 as SGHNT and CDR2 as YYREEE (reference sequence). The CDR3 loop spans 14 amino acids. The ends lost 3 bases at V and 5 bases at J; junction bases unmatched: 4. The CDR3 DNA reads as TGTGCCAGCAGCTCAAGGGGGCGAACCGGGGAGCTGTTTTTT. Amino acids: CASSSRGRTGELFF.

This clone was detected once. The V and J genes are TRBV4-1 and TRBJ2-7, with 8 bases aligning to TRBD2. J lost 3 bases, V lost 2 bases, and 6 bases had no gene match. This CDR3 has 15 residues. CDR1 MGHRA and CDR2 YSYEKL come from the germline V gene. The CDR3 DNA reads as TGCGCCAGCAGCCAAAGCGTGACTAGCGTCTACGAGCAGTACTTC. It translates to CASSQSVTSVYEQYF.

This chain links TRBV5-1 with TRBJ2-5, with D possibly matching TRBD2 (6 bases). This CDR3 region has 16 residues. Per germline, CDR1 SGHRS and CDR2 YFSETQ. V dropped 0 bases and J dropped 7 bases, with 19 bases sitting between them. CDR3 loop: CASSLAELAGMWTQYF. DNA of the CDR3: TGCGCCAGCAGCTTGGCCGAACTAGCCGGGATGTGGACCCAGTACTTC.

The rearrangement links TRBV11-2 to TRBJ2-7; 7 bases line up with TRBD2. Germline V gives CDR1 SGHAT, CDR2 FQNNGV. The junction had 2 bases not matched to a gene; V was cut back by 6 bases and J by 0 bases. This CDR3 spans 13 amino acids. The CDR3 coding sequence is TGTGCCAGCAGACGCGGGAGCTCCTACGAGCAGTACTTC. This codes for CASRRGSSYEQYF.

This chain links TRBV18 with TRBJ2-2; 11 nucleotides line up with TRBD1. The CDR3 is made up of 15 amino acids. With 6 bases clipped from V and 3 bases from J, the junction kept 3 bases outside the gene matches. CDR1 and CDR2 (germline): KGHSH, LQKENI. DNA for the CDR3: TGTGCCAGCTCTCCGGGACAGGGGGACACCGGGGAGCTGTTTTTT. This encodes CASSPGQGDTGELFF.

The chain has TRBV4-1 and TRBJ2-7; no clear D. There are 14 residues in the CDR3. Trimming stripped 0 bases from V and 1 base from J, with 7 bases between. Germline CDR1 MGHRA, CDR2 YSYEKL. CDR3 residues: CASSQDTVSYEQYF. DNA for the CDR3: TGCGCCAGCAGCCAAGATACGGTTTCCTACGAGCAGTACTTC.

This chain connects TRBV2 to TRBJ2-1, with D perhaps matching TRBD2 (6 bases). Per the germline V gene, CDR1 is SNHLY and CDR2 is FYNNEI. There are 16 residues in the CDR3. Trimming removed 3 bases from V and 0 bases from J, with 12 bases in between. The CDR3 is CASSDPGLGSYNEQFF. CDR3 sequence (DNA): TGTGCCAGCAGTGATCCGGGACTGGGCTCCTACAATGAGCAGTTCTTC.

V usage is TRBV5-1 and J usage is TRBJ1-1; D not resolved. Trimming left V 4 bases short and J 7 bases short, with 17 bases between. Germline values: CDR1 SGHRS, CDR2 YFSETQ. The CDR3 consists of 14 residues. The CDR3 reads CASSLGPGSDEAFF. The CDR3 DNA reads TGCGCCAGCAGCCTGGGCCCGGGATCGGATGAAGCTTTCTTT.

V gene TRBV2 combines with J gene TRBJ2-2; D is unclear. The CDR3 length is 15 residues. Germline-derived CDR1 and CDR2 are SNHLY and FYNNEI. Trimming cost V 3 bases and J 4 bases, with 12 bases left between them. In DNA, the CDR3 is TGTGCCAGCAGTGATAAGGTACACAGCACCGGGGAGCTGTTTTTT. Translating it yields CASSDKVHSTGELFF.

The chain carries TRBV5-8 and TRBJ2-1; 12 nucleotides agree with TRBD2. The germline V gene has CDR1 SGHTS and CDR2 YDEGEE. The CDR3 is 15 amino acids. After removal of 9 bases from V and 0 bases from J, the junction contained 4 bases not matched to a gene. CDR3 residues: CATATSGSSYNEQFF. As DNA, the CDR3 is TGTGCCACTGCGACTAGCGGGAGCTCCTACAATGAGCAGTTCTTC.

J is TRBJ2-7 and V is TRBV2; 13 nucleotides match TRBD2. Unmatched junction bases numbered 8, after V lost 2 bases and J lost 7 bases. There are 16 residues in the CDR3. The V gene's germline CDR1 is SNHLY and CDR2 FYNNEI. The CDR3 DNA sequence: TGTGCCAGCAGTGAACCGGGACTAGCGGGATCGGAAGAGCAGTACTTC. Amino acids: CASSEPGLAGSEEQYF.

Only a few counts were recorded for this clone. A junction end diverges from the germline sequence, so it may reflect a read error. The rearrangement joins TRBV19 to TRBJ1-1, with 8 nucleotides matching TRBD1. The germline gives CDR1 LNHDA, CDR2 SQIVND (reference sequence). CDR3 length equals 12 residues. DNA of the CDR3: TGTGCCACCCTACCCCGGACAGGGCTCCTCTCATTT. Protein: CATLPRTGLLSF.

The chain joins TRBV4-1 to TRBJ2-7; TRBD2 agrees at 9 bases. Germline loops: CDR1 MGHRA, CDR2 YSYEKL. This CDR3 is 15 amino acids long. J lost 3 bases, V lost 5 bases, and 8 bases had no gene match. The CDR3: CASSWTPSGDYEQYF. In DNA form, the CDR3 reads TGCGCCAGCAGCTGGACACCTAGCGGGGACTACGAGCAGTACTTC.

Regarding this clone: One end of the junction fails to match germline, which may point to a read error. The chain carries TRBV7-7 and TRBJ1-4; D perhaps matches TRBD1 (5 bases). The germline gives CDR1 SSHAT, CDR2 FNYEAQ (reference sequence). The CDR3 runs to 13 residues. CDR3 loop: CASSLGAGEKLFF. DNA of the CDR3: TGTGCTAGCAGCTTAGGGGCTGGAGAAAAACTGTTTTTT. The entire variable domain, with the rest obtained from reference TRBV7-7 and TRBJ1-4, is as follows: GAGVSQSPRYKVTKRGQDVTLRCDPISSHATLYWYQQALGQGPEFLTYFNYEAQPDKSGLPSDRFSAERPEGSISTLTIQRTEQRDSAMYRCASSLGAGEKLFFGSGTQLSVL.

The chain links TRBV5-1 to TRBJ2-7, with TRBD2 matching over 13 bases. The trim removed 3 bases at V and 0 bases at J, leaving 3 bases unmatched. In germline, CDR1 is SGHRS, CDR2 YFSETQ. This CDR3 has 16 residues. The DNA of the CDR3 is TGCGCCAGCAGCTCCAGGACTAGCGGGAGCTCCTACGAGCAGTACTTC. As protein: CASSSRTSGSSYEQYF.

The V and J genes are TRBV10-2 and TRBJ1-5; 8 bases agree with TRBD1. Germline-derived CDR1 and CDR2 are WSHSY and SAAADI. This CDR3 comprises 15 residues. V trimming: 6 bases; J trimming: 4 bases; junction bases outside the gene matches: 8. CDR3 in DNA: TGCGCCAGCAGATCCGGACAGGGAGGGAATCAGCCCCAGCATTTT. Its protein is CASRSGQGGNQPQHF.

The V call is TRBV5-5, the J call TRBJ1-2; possible D gene TRBD1, 6 bases. The CDR3 runs to 13 residues. Per germline, CDR1 SGHKS and CDR2 YYEKEE (reference sequence). Trimming stripped 4 bases from V and 6 bases from J, with 13 bases between. CDR3 residues: CASSRGAHDGYTF. The CDR3 DNA is TGTGCCAGCAGCCGGGGGGCGCATGATGGCTACACCTTC.

With respect to this clone: A read error may produce the germline difference seen at one junction end. The CDR3 DNA is TGTGCCAGCAGCTTAGCCCTCCAGGTTGACGCCTTC. Amino acid sequence: CASSLALQVDAF. The chain has TRBV7-9 and TRBJ1-2, with D unclear. Germline assignment: CDR1 SEHNR and CDR2 FQNEAQ (reference sequence). The CDR3 is made up of 12 amino acids. The whole variable domain, filled in from reference TRBV7-9 and TRBJ1-2, reads DTGVSQNPRHKITKRGQNVTFRCDPISEHNRLYWYRQTLGQGPEFLTYFQNEAQLEKSRLLSDRFSAERPKGSFSTLEIQRTEQGDSAMYLCASSLALQVDAFGSGTRLTVV.

CDR3: CASSPGTTKGWGTQYF. The CDR3 DNA sequence: TGCGCCAGCAGCCCCGGGACTACCAAGGGGTGGGGGACGCAGTATTTT. This chain connects TRBV5-1 to TRBJ2-3, with 7 bases aligning to TRBD2. V was clipped by 4 bases and J by 9 bases; unmatched bases: 17. The CDR3 is made up of 16 amino acids. From germline, CDR1 is SGHRS and CDR2 YFSETQ.

The chain links TRBV10-2 to TRBJ2-1; 9 bases match TRBD2. This CDR3 comprises 16 residues. Looked up from germline, CDR1 is WSHSY and CDR2 is SAAADI. The junction had 8 bases not matched to a gene; V was cut back by 8 bases and J by 0 bases. CDR3 in amino acids: CASLGLSGSSYNEQFF. CDR3 DNA sequence: TGCGCCAGCTTAGGACTTAGCGGGAGCTCCTACAATGAGCAGTTCTTC.

This clone has just one count. The chain joins TRBV15 to TRBJ2-7, with D uncertain. The V gene lost 5 bases and the J gene lost 6 bases, with 11 bases spanning the gap. This CDR3 spans 12 amino acids. The germline gives CDR1 LNHNV, CDR2 YYDKDF (reference sequence). CDR3 region: CATSSTAGEQYF. The CDR3 DNA is TGTGCCACCAGCTCAACAGCCGGCGAGCAGTACTTC.

As regards this clone: Other nucleotide sequences in the sample specify the same CDR3. The CDR3: CASSAGLNNEQFF. In nucleotides, the CDR3 is TGTGCCAGCAGTGCGGGACTCAACAATGAGCAGTTCTTC. V and J are TRBV2 and TRBJ2-1; the D gene is possibly TRBD2 (6 bases). The length of the CDR3 is 13 residues. V was trimmed by 4 bases and J by 5 bases, leaving 9 bases between them. Germline values: CDR1 SNHLY, CDR2 FYNNEI.

V and J are TRBV6-6 and TRBJ1-1; D ambiguous. Germline-derived CDR1 and CDR2 are MNHNY and SVGAGI (reference sequence). V shed 6 bases and J shed 1 base, with 12 bases lying between them. The CDR3 is made up of 14 amino acids. The CDR3 bases are TGTGCCAGCAGAACAGACGCGTGGAACACTGAAGCTTTCTTT. It encodes CASRTDAWNTEAFF.

V is TRBV19 and J is TRBJ2-5, with D possibly being TRBD1 (6 bases). This CDR3 has 15 amino acids. Deletions cut 1 base from V and 4 bases from J, with 13 bases between. Per the germline V gene, CDR1 is LNHDA and CDR2 is SQIVND (reference sequence). The CDR3 DNA reads TGTGCCAGTAGTATAGGGTCAGGACAGTTAGAGACCCAGTACTTC. Translating gives CASSIGSGQLETQYF. Together with reference TRBV19 and TRBJ2-5, the CDR3 gives the full variable domain: DGGITQSPKYLFRKEGQNVTLSCEQNLNHDAMYWYRQDPGQGLRLIYYSQIVNDFQKGDIAEGYSVSREKKESFPLTVTSAQKNPTAFYLCASSIGSGQLETQYFGPGTRLLVL.

This chain links TRBV5-1 with TRBJ1-1; 8 bases align to TRBD1. There are 15 residues in the CDR3. The V gene's germline CDR1 is SGHRS and CDR2 YFSETQ. Trimming cost V 3 bases and J 5 bases; bases outside gene matches: 9. The CDR3 nucleotides read TGCGCCAGCAGCTCGGACGCCTGGACAGGGACTGAAGCTTTCTTT. Translation: CASSSDAWTGTEAFF.

The gene calls are TRBV27 and TRBJ1-2; TRBD1 aligns across 9 bases. Germline assignment: CDR1 MNHEY and CDR2 SMNVEV (reference sequence). The V gene end was trimmed by 5 bases and the J gene end by 5 bases; junction bases not matched to a gene: 6. The CDR3 runs 14 residues. The CDR3 sequence: CASSRDRVLYGYTF. The CDR3 nucleotides are TGTGCCAGCAGTCGGGACAGGGTATTATATGGCTACACCTTC.

The chain links TRBV5-1 to TRBJ2-1; 11 nucleotides line up with TRBD2. Trimming removed 4 bases from V and 6 bases from J; junction bases left unmatched: 6. From germline, CDR1 is SGHRS and CDR2 YFSETQ. This CDR3 contains 15 residues. In nucleotides, the CDR3 is TGCGCCAGCAGCACCGGGACTAGCGGACTCAATGAGCAGTTCTTC. Amino acids: CASSTGTSGLNEQFF.